Listed below are T cell receptor beta chains from one sample, sequenced in a study of blood T cell repertoires in COVID-19. Profiled with immunoSEQ multiplex PCR; TCRdb holds only in-frame clones, not every one. The sample carries under 250,000 clones, around nine tenths recorded once. The source material was peripheral blood. All receptors come from a woman in her fifties or sixties with acute or convalescent COVID-19. Each CDR3 is given with its conserved first and last residue. The D gene is left open where the match is weak. Clone size is given for some rows only: seen once, a few or many times, or a class if the clone is expanded.

V gene	clone size	J gene	D gene	CDR3 DNA	CDR3 protein
TRBV6-5	few	TRBJ2-1	TRBD2	TGTGCCAGCAGTTCTAGCGGGAGGTCCTACAATGAGCAGTTCTTC	CASSSSGRSYNEQFF
TRBV4-2	.	TRBJ1-3	TRBD1	TGTGCCAGCAGCCCTAGGACAGGGGAAGGCTACTACTCTGGAAACACCATATATTTT	CASSPRTGEGYYSGNTIYF
TRBV6-5	.	TRBJ1-5	.	TGTGCCAGCACCCCGACAGAGAGCAATCAGCCCCAGCATTTT	CASTPTESNQPQHF
TRBV6-5	.	TRBJ2-5	TRBD1	TGTGCCAGCAGAGCCCTGGGACAGGGAGTGAAGACCCAGTACTTC	CASRALGQGVKTQYF
TRBV7-6	.	TRBJ2-3	.	TGTGCCAGCAGCCCCGGGACAGATACGCAGTATTTT	CASSPGTDTQYF
TRBV7-2	.	TRBJ2-1	.	TGTGCCAGCAGCTTCCGGGAATCCTACAATGAGCAGTTCTTC	CASSFRESYNEQFF
TRBV12-3/TRBV12-4	.	TRBJ2-1	TRBD2	TGTGCCAGCAGCCTAGCGGGGGGCCCGCGGCAGTTCTTC	CASSLAGGPRQFF
TRBV7-2	.	TRBJ2-1	.	TGTGCCAGCAGCTTAGACAGGTTCCCCTACAATGAGCAGTTCTTC	CASSLDRFPYNEQFF
TRBV5-1	.	TRBJ2-5	TRBD2	TGCGCCAGCAGCTGGGGAGGGGTCGAACAAGAGACCCAGTACTTC	CASSWGGVEQETQYF
TRBV6-1	.	TRBJ2-3	.	TGTGCCAGCAGTGAAGCGATCCTCTATCAAAGTCCTAGCACAGATACGCAGTATTTT	CASSEAILYQSPSTDTQYF
TRBV6-2/TRBV6-3	.	TRBJ2-3	.	TGTGCCAGCAGTTACGGGGCAGAGTTTGGTTATACGCAGTATTTT	CASSYGAEFGYTQYF
TRBV7-3	once	TRBJ1-1	.	TGTGCCAGCAGCGCGTCCCCCGTGAACACTGAAGCTTTCTTT	CASSASPVNTEAFF
TRBV11-3	.	TRBJ2-3	.	TGTGCCAGCAGCTTAGGGGTAGCCACAGATACGCAGTATTTT	CASSLGVATDTQYF
TRBV7-9	.	TRBJ1-3	.	TGTGCCAGCAGCTTAGCGCTCCGGGGTGGAAACACCATATATTTT	CASSLALRGGNTIYF
TRBV29-1	.	TRBJ1-1	TRBD1	TGCAGCGTTTCGGACAGGCTGAACACTGAAGCTTTCTTT	CSVSDRLNTEAFF
TRBV4-2	.	TRBJ1-6	TRBD1	TGTGCCAGCAGCCTCCCACAGGGGGAGCTTTATAATTCACCCCTCCACTTT	CASSLPQGELYNSPLHF